This T cell receptor (beta chain) stems from a study of CD8+CD57+ T cells in acquired aplastic anemia. Genomic DNA acted as the template from which TCR beta VDJ combination and CDR3 sequence profiling were carried out. TCRdb ran MiXCR on the reads and lists one entry per CDR3 protein. The data contain more than 150,000 distinct CDR3 sequences, less than 50% of them singletons. There are 12 residues in the CDR3. Trimming shortened V by 5 bases and J by 7 bases, and 11 bases separated the two germline ends. Per germline, CDR1 MGHDK and CDR2 SYGVNS. CD8+CD57+ cell expansion, shown by flow cytometry, had occurred in the patients selected for sequencing.

The gene calls are TRBV25-1 and TRBJ1-2, with a tentative D call TRBD1 (5 bases). This receptor was taken from a human donor with aplastic anemia. The specimen sequenced was sorted CD4+, CD8+, or CD8+CD57+ T cells (not recorded which) from PBMCs. For the CDR3, the DNA is TGTGCCAGCAGTCAGGGAGGTAGTGGCTACACCTTC. Its translation: CASSQGGSGYTF.